The 3 T cell receptor beta chains below were found in one sample sequenced in a study of blood T cell repertoires in COVID-19. Method: immunoSEQ multiplex PCR; TCRdb's copy keeps in-frame clones and lacks some. The sample includes roughly 70,000 clones, 86% of them seen just once. Sequenced: peripheral blood. The receptors were sampled from a man aged 50 to 59 with active COVID-19.

The table lists this clone with a count of one. The chain recombines TRBV28 with TRBJ1-4; D remains unclear. From germline, CDR1 is MDHEN and CDR2 SYDVKM. V lost 5 bases to trimming and J lost 5 bases, with 15 bases between them. The CDR3 has 15 amino acids. The CDR3 loop reads CASSLRGRWNEKLFF. The CDR3 region has the DNA TGTGCCAGCAGTCTACGAGGGCGGTGGAATGAAAAACTGTTTTTT.

V is TRBV7-3 and J is TRBJ2-1, with 12 bases aligning to TRBD2. The V segment lost 5 bases and the J segment 7 bases; nucleotides outside the gene matches: 6. CDR3 size: 15 residues. CDR1 SGHTA and CDR2 FQGTGA come from the germline V gene. The CDR3 coding sequence is TGTGCCAGCAGCCCCCGACTAGCGGGAGTAAATGAGCAGTTCTTC. This encodes CASSPRLAGVNEQFF.

Of note for this clone: Within the sample, other DNA sequences also encode this same CDR3. CDR3 loop: CATSDPRQGRTEAFF. The CDR3 DNA reads as TGTGCCACCAGTGATCCCCGACAGGGACGTACTGAAGCTTTCTTT. V is TRBV24-1 and J is TRBJ1-1; 7 positions agree with TRBD1. Looked up from germline, CDR1 is KGHDR and CDR2 is SFDVKD. The CDR3 length is 15 residues. The trim removed 3 bases at V and 5 bases at J, leaving 8 bases unmatched.